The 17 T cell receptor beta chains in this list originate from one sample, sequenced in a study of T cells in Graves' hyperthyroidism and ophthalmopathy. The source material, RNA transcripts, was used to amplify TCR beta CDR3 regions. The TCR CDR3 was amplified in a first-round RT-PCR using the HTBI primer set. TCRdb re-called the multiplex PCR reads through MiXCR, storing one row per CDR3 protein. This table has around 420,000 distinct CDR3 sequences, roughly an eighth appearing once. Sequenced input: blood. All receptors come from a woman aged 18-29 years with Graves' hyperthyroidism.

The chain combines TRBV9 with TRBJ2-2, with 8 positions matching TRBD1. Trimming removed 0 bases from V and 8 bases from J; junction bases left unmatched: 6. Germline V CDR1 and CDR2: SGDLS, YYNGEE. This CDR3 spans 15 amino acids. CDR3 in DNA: TGTGCCAGCAGCGTAGAACAGGGGGGATCTGGGGAGCTGTTTTTT. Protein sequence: CASSVEQGGSGELFF. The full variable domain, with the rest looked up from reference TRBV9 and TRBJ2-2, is DSGVTQTPKHLITATGQRVTLRCSPRSGDLSVYWYQQSLDQGLQFLIQYYNGEERAKGNILERFSAQQFPDLHSELNLSSLELGDSALYFCASSVEQGGSGELFFGEGSRLTVL.

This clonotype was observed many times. The CDR3 spells CASSLRQGTGSDEQYF. CDR3 bases: TGTGCCAGCAGCCTGAGGCAGGGGACAGGGAGTGACGAGCAGTACTTC. The chain combines TRBV14 with TRBJ2-7, with 9 bases fitting TRBD1. J was trimmed by 5 bases and V by 4 bases; bases with no gene match: 12. There are 16 residues in the CDR3. CDR1 and CDR2 (germline): SGHDN, FVKESK.

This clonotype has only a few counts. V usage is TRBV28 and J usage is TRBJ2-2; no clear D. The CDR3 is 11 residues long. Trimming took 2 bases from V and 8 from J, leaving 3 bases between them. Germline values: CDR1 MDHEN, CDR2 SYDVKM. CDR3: CASSLVGELFF. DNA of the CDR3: TGTGCCAGCAGTTTAGTAGGGGAGCTGTTTTTT.

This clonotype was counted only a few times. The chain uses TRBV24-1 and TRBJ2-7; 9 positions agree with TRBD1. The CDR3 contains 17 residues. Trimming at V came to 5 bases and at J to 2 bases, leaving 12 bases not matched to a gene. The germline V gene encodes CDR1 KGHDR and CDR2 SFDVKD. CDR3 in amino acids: CATSVRPGQGHPYEQYF. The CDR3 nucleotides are TGTGCCACCAGTGTCCGCCCTGGACAGGGGCATCCCTACGAGCAGTACTTC.

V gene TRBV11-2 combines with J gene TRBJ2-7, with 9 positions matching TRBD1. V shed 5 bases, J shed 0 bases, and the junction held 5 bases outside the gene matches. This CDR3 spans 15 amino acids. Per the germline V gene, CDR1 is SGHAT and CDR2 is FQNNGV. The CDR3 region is CASSPRTGDSYEQYF. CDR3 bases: TGTGCCAGCAGCCCCCGGACAGGGGACTCCTACGAGCAGTACTTC. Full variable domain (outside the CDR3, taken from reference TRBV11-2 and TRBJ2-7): EAGVAQSPRYKIIEKRQSVAFWCNPISGHATLYWYQQILGQGPKLLIQFQNNGVVDDSQLPKDRFSAERLKGVDSTLKIQPAKLEDSAVYLCASSPRTGDSYEQYFGPGTRLTVT.

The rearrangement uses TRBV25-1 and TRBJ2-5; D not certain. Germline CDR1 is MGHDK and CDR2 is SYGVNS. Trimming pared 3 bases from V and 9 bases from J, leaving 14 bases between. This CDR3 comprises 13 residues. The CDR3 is CASSDRHHSPQYF. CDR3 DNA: TGTGCCAGCAGTGATCGACATCATTCCCCCCAGTACTTC. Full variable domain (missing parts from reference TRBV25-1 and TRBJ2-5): EADIYQTPRYLVIGTGKKITLECSQTMGHDKMYWYQQDPGMELHLIHYSYGVNSTEKGDLSSESTVSRIRTEHFPLTLESARPSHTSQYLCASSDRHHSPQYFGPGTRLLVL.

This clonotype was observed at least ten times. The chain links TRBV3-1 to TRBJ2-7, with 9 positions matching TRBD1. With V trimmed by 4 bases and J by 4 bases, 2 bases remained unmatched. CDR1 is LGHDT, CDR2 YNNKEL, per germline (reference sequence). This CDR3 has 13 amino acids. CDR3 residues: CASSRGQGYEQYF. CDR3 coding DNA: TGTGCCAGCAGCCGCGGACAGGGGTACGAGCAGTACTTC.

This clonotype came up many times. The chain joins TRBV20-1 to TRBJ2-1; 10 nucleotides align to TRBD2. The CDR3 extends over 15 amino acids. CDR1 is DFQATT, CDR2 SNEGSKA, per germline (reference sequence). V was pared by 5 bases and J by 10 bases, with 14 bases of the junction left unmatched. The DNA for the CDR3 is TGCAGTGCTCTCCGGGGGCTAGCGGGAGTGGGGGAGCAGTTCTTC. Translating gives CSALRGLAGVGEQFF.

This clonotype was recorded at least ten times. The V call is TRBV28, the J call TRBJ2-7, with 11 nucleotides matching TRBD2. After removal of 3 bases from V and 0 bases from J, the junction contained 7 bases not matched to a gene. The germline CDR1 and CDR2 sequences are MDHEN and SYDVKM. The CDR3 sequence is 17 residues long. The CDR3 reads CASSFGHGLAGSYEQYF. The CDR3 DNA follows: TGTGCCAGCAGTTTTGGTCACGGACTAGCGGGCTCCTACGAGCAGTACTTC.

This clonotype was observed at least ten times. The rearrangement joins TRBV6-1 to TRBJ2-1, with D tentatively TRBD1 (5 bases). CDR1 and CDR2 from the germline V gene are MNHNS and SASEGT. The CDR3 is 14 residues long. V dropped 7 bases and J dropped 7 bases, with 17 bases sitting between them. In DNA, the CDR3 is TGTGCCAGCATCCCGGACACTTTTTGGAATGAGCAGTTCTTC. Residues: CASIPDTFWNEQFF.

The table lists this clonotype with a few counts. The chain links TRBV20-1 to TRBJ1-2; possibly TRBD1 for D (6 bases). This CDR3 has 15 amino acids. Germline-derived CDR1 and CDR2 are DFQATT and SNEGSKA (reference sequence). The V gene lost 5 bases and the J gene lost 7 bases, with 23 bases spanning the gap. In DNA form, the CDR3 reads TGCAGTGCTGCGAGGGGGGGTGCCGGGCTGGCTGGCTACACCTTC. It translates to CSAARGGAGLAGYTF.

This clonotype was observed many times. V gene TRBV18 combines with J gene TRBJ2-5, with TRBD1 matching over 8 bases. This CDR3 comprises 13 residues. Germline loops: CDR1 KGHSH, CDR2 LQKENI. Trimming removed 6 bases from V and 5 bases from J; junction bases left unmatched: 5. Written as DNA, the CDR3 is TGTGCCAGCTCGCTGGACAGGGTGGAGACCCAGTACTTC. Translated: CASSLDRVETQYF.

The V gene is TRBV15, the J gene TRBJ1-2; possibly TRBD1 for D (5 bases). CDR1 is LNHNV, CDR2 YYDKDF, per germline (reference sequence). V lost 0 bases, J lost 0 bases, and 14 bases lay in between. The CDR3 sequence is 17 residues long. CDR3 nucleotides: TGTGCCACCAGCAGAGAATCCGGGGACGCAGCTAACTATGGCTACACCTTC. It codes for CATSRESGDAANYGYTF.

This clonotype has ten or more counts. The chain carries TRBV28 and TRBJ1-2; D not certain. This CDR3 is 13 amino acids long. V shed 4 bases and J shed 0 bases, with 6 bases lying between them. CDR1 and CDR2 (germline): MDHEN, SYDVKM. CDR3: CASSSRANYGYTF. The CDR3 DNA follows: TGTGCCAGCAGTTCCCGAGCTAACTATGGCTACACCTTC.

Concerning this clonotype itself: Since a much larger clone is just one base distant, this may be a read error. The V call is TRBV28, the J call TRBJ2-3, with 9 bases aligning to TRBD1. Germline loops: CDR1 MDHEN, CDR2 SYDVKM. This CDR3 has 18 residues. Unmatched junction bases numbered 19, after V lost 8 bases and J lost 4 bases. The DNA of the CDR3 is TGTGCCAGCTCACCCACGACATTTCCGGGACAGGGTGCAGATACGCAGTATTTT. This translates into CASSPTTFPGQGADTQYF.

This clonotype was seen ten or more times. The CDR3 DNA is TGTGCCAGCAGACCCCGGGACAGGCTTGGGGACACTGAAGCTTTCTTT. Translation: CASRPRDRLGDTEAFF. This rearrangement joins TRBV6-1 to TRBJ1-1; 8 bases agree with TRBD1. The CDR3 contains 16 residues. Germline-derived CDR1 and CDR2 are MNHNS and SASEGT. V dropped 6 bases and J dropped 3; count of bases not matched to a gene: 12.

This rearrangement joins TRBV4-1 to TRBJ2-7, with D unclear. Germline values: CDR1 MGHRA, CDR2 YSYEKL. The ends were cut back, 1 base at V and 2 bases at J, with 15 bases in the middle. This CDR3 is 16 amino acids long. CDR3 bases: TGCGCCAGCAGCCAAGGACGATTTGGGGTCCCCTACGAGCAGTACTTC. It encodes CASSQGRFGVPYEQYF.